A selection of T cell receptor beta chains follows, all from one sample in a study of shared clonotypes between healthy human individuals. Libraries were prepared by immunoSEQ multiplex PCR; TCRdb keeps only in-frame clonotypes and omits some of them. Of a few million clones listed, about 94% are singletons. The sample consisted of naive CD4+ T cells sorted from blood. The receptors stem from a man aged 18 to 30 in good health. The CDR3 runs from the conserved cysteine through the conserved F or W. A D gene is named only where the DNA matches it firmly. Not all rows give a size; the values are once, few, many and, for expanded clones, a class.

>TRBV5-4|NA|TRBJ1-1|NA
CASSPEGFADEAFF
TGTGCCAGCAGCCCCGAGGGCTTTGCGGATGAAGCTTTCTTT
>TRBV11-2|NA|TRBJ2-3|TRBD1
CASSRQGVSADTQYF
TGTGCCAGCAGCCGACAGGGGGTTAGCGCAGATACGCAGTATTTT
>TRBV6-6|NA|TRBJ2-7|TRBD1
CASRPGTGTYEQYF
TGTGCCAGCAGACCCGGGACAGGGACCTACGAGCAGTACTTC
>TRBV5-4|few|TRBJ1-1|NA
CASATENTEAFF
TGTGCCAGCGCTACAGAGAACACTGAAGCTTTCTTT
>TRBV30|NA|TRBJ1-3|NA
CAWINREVSGNTIYF
TGTGCCTGGATTAACAGGGAGGTCTCTGGAAACACCATATATTTT
>TRBV25-1|NA|TRBJ1-2|NA
CASRSVTGAYGYTF
TGTGCCAGCAGGAGCGTGACAGGCGCCTATGGCTACACCTTC
>TRBV28|NA|TRBJ1-2|NA
CASTGIYGYTF
TGTGCCAGCACTGGGATCTATGGCTACACCTTC
>TRBV11-2|NA|TRBJ1-5|NA
CASSSGGTQTQPQHF
TGTGCCAGCAGCTCGGGAGGGACCCAAACTCAGCCCCAGCATTTT
>TRBV19|NA|TRBJ1-4|TRBD1
CASSLPRGTGGEKLFF
TGTGCCAGTAGCCTCCCCCGGGGGACAGGAGGAGAAAAACTGTTTTTT
>TRBV28|NA|TRBJ2-5|TRBD2
CASSYGGDLRETQYF
TGTGCCAGCAGTTATGGGGGGGACTTGAGGGAGACCCAGTACTTC
>TRBV7-8|NA|TRBJ2-5|TRBD2
CASSLGGGTSPQETQYF
TGTGCCAGCAGCTTAGGTGGTGGGACTAGCCCACAAGAGACCCAGTACTTC
>TRBV7-9|NA|TRBJ1-5|NA
CASSLGQGYQPQHF
TGTGCCAGCAGCTTGGGGCAGGGGTATCAGCCCCAGCATTTT
>TRBV28|NA|TRBJ2-4|NA
CATIGVAKNIQYF
TGTGCCACGATAGGAGTGGCCAAAAACATTCAGTACTTC
>TRBV11-2|NA|TRBJ2-5|NA
CASSLDGGIETQYF
TGTGCCAGCAGCTTAGATGGGGGGATCGAGACCCAGTACTTC
>TRBV5-1|NA|TRBJ2-5|TRBD1
CASSPGQAETQYF
TGCGCCAGCAGTCCCGGACAGGCGGAGACCCAGTACTTC
>TRBV7-2|NA|TRBJ2-3|TRBD2
CASSPGGSVVTQYF
TGTGCCAGCAGTCCTGGCGGGAGTGTGGTTACGCAGTATTTT
>TRBV2|NA|TRBJ2-3|TRBD1
CASSGPGQGRTDTQYF
TGTGCCAGCAGTGGACCGGGACAGGGTCGGACAGATACGCAGTATTTT
>TRBV7-9|NA|TRBJ1-2|TRBD1
CASSSATGTGDGYTF
TGTGCCAGCAGCTCAGCTACCGGGACAGGGGACGGCTACACCTTC
>TRBV5-4|NA|TRBJ2-5|NA
CASSWLGSLQETQYF
TGTGCCAGCAGCTGGCTGGGGAGCCTCCAAGAGACCCAGTACTTC
>TRBV10-3|NA|TRBJ2-3|TRBD1
CAISESYSGTGSNTDTQYF
TGTGCCATCAGTGAGTCGTATTCCGGGACAGGGTCCAACACAGATACGCAGTATTTT
>TRBV20-1|once|TRBJ2-2|NA
CSAPDMGELFF
TGCAGTGCCCCGGACATGGGGGAGCTGTTTTTT
>TRBV5-4|once|TRBJ2-7|NA
CASSRRLDYEQYF
TGTGCCAGCAGCCGCCGACTTGACTACGAGCAGTACTTC
>TRBV10-1|NA|TRBJ1-5|NA
CASSRTGNQPQHF
TGCGCCAGCAGTAGGACGGGCAATCAGCCCCAGCATTTT
>TRBV10-3|NA|TRBJ1-1|NA
CAIRFVSGDQAFF
TGTGCCATCCGATTTGTTTCGGGGGACCAAGCTTTCTTT
>TRBV4-1|NA|TRBJ2-4|TRBD1
CASSQPLKGQLAKNIQYF
TGCGCCAGCAGCCAGCCCTTAAAGGGACAGCTAGCCAAAAACATTCAGTACTTC
>TRBV4-3|NA|TRBJ1-5|NA
CASSQDNLSNQPQHF
TGCGCCAGCAGCCAAGATAATCTGTCAAATCAGCCCCAGCATTTT
>TRBV5-1|NA|TRBJ1-3|NA
CASSPGISGNTIYF
TGCGCCAGCAGCCCGGGTATCTCTGGAAACACCATATATTTT
>TRBV19|NA|TRBJ2-4|TRBD2
CASSTGTSKNIQYF
TGTGCCAGTAGCACCGGGACTAGCAAAAACATTCAGTACTTC
>TRBV5-7|NA|TRBJ2-7|TRBD2
CASSSLAGPTYEQYF
TGTGCCAGCAGCTCCTTAGCGGGGCCTACCTACGAGCAGTACTTC
>TRBV5-1|NA|TRBJ1-1|NA
CASSPDMNTEAFF
TGCGCCAGCAGCCCTGACATGAACACTGAAGCTTTCTTT
>TRBV6-6|NA|TRBJ1-2|TRBD1
CASSYHPRQGYGYTF
TGTGCCAGCAGTTACCATCCACGACAGGGCTATGGCTACACCTTC
>TRBV6-5|NA|TRBJ2-5|TRBD2
CASSFSGQETQYF
TGTGCCAGCAGCTTTAGCGGGCAAGAGACCCAGTACTTC